Listed below are T cell receptor beta chains from one sample, sequenced in a study of OX40 agonist ivuxolimab in advanced cancers. Clones were read by immunoSEQ multiplex PCR, and TCRdb kept only the in-frame ones, dropping some. The sample shows around 51,000 clones, about 78% of them seen only once. The source was CD4+ or CD8+ T cells sorted from blood, collected in a trial of the OX40 agonist ivuxolimab. Receptors were obtained from an adult with an advanced solid tumor such as melanoma, head and neck, liver or kidney cancer. CDR3s include the opening cysteine and the closing phenylalanine or tryptophan. Clone size appears in some rows only: once, few, many, or a class for an expanded clone.

V gene,clone size,J gene,CDR3 protein
TRBV6-5,-,TRBJ2-7,CASSYSGNAYEQYF
TRBV5-1,few,TRBJ2-1,CASSLGGGGINEQFF
TRBV5-1,-,TRBJ2-3,CASSLNSGTDTQYF
TRBV11-2,-,TRBJ2-4,CASSRQFGDVGWYF
TRBV11-2,-,TRBJ2-2,CASRQETGELFF
TRBV21-1,-,TRBJ2-7,CASSKAAREGSGEQYF
TRBV10-2,-,TRBJ2-2,CASSGTSGVTGELFF
TRBV5-4,-,TRBJ2-7,CASSPHPGQLSYEQYF
TRBV5-1,-,TRBJ2-7,CASSSPEGGTYEQYF
TRBV29-1,-,TRBJ2-3,CSVGGLAGGRGTDTQYF
TRBV9,-,TRBJ2-3,CASSVGGTGSDTQYF
TRBV5-4,-,TRBJ2-7,CASRDGLAGSYEQYF
TRBV6-5,-,TRBJ2-1,CASSYSAQGGVGEQFF
TRBV6-5,-,TRBJ2-7,CASSYRQGLSFYEQYF
TRBV5-1,-,TRBJ2-2,CASRSPGVGENTGELFF
TRBV19,-,TRBJ1-2,CASSTRGGTGGVYGYTF
TRBV2,-,TRBJ2-3,CASIGERTDTQYF
TRBV28,-,TRBJ2-7,CASSPPWNEPYEQYF
TRBV4-1,-,TRBJ1-2,CASSQEHGQGYGYTF
TRBV5-1,once,TRBJ2-7,CASSYLAGASSYEQCF
TRBV5-1,-,TRBJ2-4,CASSWSSEGIQYF
TRBV4-1,-,TRBJ2-1,CASSQVPIAGGTGYNEQFF
TRBV28,-,TRBJ1-1,CASTRNTEAFF
TRBV7-9,-,TRBJ2-5,CASSAGTAPETQYF
TRBV27,-,TRBJ2-1,CASRYRGLSYNEQFF
TRBV4-1,-,TRBJ1-1,CASSPPLGAGAEAFF
TRBV6-5,medium-sized,TRBJ1-1,CASSWAGARNTEAFF
TRBV7-9,once,TRBJ2-1,CASSQGLGSYNEQFF
TRBV5-1,-,TRBJ1-1,CASSVAPVSGSGTEAFF
TRBV5-1,-,TRBJ2-3,CASSLVDRALPTDTQYF
TRBV27,-,TRBJ1-5,CASSLSLLGNQPQHF
TRBV5-1,once,TRBJ1-1,CASSLEQGNTEAFF
TRBV27,-,TRBJ2-7,CASSRPGQRSYEQYF
TRBV14,-,TRBJ2-7,CASSQQGVSSYEQYF
TRBV28,-,TRBJ2-1,CASREGAGGTGQFF
TRBV5-4,-,TRBJ1-2,CASSQDVQATNYGYTF
TRBV2,-,TRBJ1-5,CASSGTGGNSNQPQHF
TRBV11-3,once,TRBJ1-5,CASRGRGNQPQHF
TRBV9,-,TRBJ2-5,CASSPRTSGIGETQYF
TRBV9,-,TRBJ2-1,CASSVVGQAGGHNEQFF
TRBV19,-,TRBJ2-1,CASSTRLAAGNEQFF
TRBV6-5,-,TRBJ2-7,CASSYSGFDPYEQYF
TRBV30,-,TRBJ2-7,CACHRGSYEQYF
TRBV6-1,few,TRBJ1-1,CASTLLQGTEAFF
TRBV6-1,-,TRBJ1-5,CASYFGGALDQPQHF
TRBV19,-,TRBJ2-2,CASSSLGQTTGELFF
TRBV7-6,-,TRBJ1-2,CASSLLGANYGYTF
TRBV27,-,TRBJ1-6,CASSLNSYNSPLHF
TRBV10-3,-,TRBJ1-5,CAISESGGGQPQHF
TRBV7-9,-,TRBJ1-4,CASSLVREKLFF
TRBV11-2,-,TRBJ2-3,CASSLDSSRGVTQYF
TRBV5-4,-,TRBJ2-7,CASSFQSNYEQYF
TRBV11-2,once,TRBJ2-1,CASSPREGRVFYNEQFF